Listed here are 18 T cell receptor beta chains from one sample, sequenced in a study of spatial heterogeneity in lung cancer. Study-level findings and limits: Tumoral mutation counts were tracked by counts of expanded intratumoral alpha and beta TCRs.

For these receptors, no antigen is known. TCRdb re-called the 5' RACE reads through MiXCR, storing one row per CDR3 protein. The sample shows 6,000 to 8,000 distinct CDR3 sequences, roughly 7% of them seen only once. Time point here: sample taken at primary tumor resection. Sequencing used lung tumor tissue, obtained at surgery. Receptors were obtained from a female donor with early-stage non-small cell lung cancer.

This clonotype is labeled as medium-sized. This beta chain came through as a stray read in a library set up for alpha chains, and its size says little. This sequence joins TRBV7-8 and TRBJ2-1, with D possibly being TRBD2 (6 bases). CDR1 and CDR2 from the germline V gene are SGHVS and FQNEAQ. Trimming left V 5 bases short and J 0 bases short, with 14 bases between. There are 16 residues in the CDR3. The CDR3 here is CASSIQASASYNEQFF. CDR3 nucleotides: TGTGCCAGCAGCATCCAAGCTAGCGCCTCCTACAATGAGCAGTTCTTC.

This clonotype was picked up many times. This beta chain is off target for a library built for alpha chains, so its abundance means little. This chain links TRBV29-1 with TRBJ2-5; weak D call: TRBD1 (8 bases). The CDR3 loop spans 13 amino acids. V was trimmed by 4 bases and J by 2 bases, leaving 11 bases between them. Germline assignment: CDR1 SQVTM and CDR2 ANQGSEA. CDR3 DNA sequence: TGCAGCGTTGTACAGGGGGGGCAAGAGACCCAGTACTTC. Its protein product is CSVVQGGQETQYF.

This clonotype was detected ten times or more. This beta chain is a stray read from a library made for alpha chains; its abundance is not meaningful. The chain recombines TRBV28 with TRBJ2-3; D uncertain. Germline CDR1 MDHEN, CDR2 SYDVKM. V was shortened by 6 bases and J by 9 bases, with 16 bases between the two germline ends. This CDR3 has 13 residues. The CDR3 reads CASRRVGKRTQYF. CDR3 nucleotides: TGTGCCAGCAGACGAGTAGGAAAAAGGACGCAGTATTTT.

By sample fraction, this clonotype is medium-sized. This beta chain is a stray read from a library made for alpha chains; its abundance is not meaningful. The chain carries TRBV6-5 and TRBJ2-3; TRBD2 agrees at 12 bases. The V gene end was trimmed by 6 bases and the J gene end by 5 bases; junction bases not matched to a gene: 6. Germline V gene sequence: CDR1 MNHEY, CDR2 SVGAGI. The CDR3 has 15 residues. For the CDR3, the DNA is TGTGCCAGCAGAAGACTAGCGGGAGTGGGAGATACGCAGTATTTT. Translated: CASRRLAGVGDTQYF.

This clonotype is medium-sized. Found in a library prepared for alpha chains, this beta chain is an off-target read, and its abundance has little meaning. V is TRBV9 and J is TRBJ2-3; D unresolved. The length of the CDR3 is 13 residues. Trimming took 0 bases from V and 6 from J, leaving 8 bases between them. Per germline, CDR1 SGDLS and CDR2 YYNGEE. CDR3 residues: CASSVDVRDTQYF. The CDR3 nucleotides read TGTGCCAGCAGCGTAGACGTCCGGGATACGCAGTATTTT.

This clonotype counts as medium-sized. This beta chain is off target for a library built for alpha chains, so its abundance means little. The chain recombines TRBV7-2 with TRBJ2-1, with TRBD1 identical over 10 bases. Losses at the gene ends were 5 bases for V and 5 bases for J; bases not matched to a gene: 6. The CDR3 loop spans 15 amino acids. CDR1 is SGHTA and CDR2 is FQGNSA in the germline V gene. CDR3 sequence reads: CASSKPTGGHNEQFF. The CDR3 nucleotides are TGTGCCAGCAGCAAACCGACAGGGGGCCACAATGAGCAGTTCTTC. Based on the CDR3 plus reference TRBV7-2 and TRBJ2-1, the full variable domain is GAGVSQSPSNKVTEKGKDVELRCDPISGHTALYWYRQSLGQGLEFLIYFQGNSAPDKSGLPSDRFSAERTGGSVSTLTIQRTQQEDSAVYLCASSKPTGGHNEQFFGPGTRLTVL.

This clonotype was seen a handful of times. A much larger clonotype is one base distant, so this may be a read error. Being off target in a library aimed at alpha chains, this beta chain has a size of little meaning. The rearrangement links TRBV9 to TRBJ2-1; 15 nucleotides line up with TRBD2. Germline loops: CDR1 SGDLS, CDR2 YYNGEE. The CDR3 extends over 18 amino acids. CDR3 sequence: CASSGGLAGGISYNEQLF. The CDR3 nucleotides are TGTGCCAGCAGCGGAGGACTAGCGGGAGGGATATCCTACAATGAGCAGCTCTTC.

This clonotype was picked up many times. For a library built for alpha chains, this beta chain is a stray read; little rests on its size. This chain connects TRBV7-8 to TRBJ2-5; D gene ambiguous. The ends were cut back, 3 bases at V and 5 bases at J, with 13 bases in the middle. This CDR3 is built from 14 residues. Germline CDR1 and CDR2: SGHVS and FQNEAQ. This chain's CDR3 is CASSLGRPEETQYF. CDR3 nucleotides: TGTGCCAGCAGCTTGGGTCGGCCCGAGGAGACCCAGTACTTC.

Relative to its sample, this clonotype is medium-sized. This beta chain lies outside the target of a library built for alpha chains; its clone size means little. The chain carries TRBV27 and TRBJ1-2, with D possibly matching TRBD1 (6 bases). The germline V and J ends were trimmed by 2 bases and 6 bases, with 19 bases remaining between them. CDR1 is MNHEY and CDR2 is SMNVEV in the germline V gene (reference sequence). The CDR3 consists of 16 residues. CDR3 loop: CASSLGSTGGWNGYTF. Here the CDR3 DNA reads TGTGCCAGCAGTTTAGGGAGTACGGGGGGCTGGAATGGCTACACCTTC.

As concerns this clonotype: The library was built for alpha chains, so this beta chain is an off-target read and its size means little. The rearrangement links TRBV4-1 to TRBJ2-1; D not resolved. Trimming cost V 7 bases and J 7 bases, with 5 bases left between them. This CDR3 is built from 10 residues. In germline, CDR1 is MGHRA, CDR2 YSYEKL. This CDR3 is CASMGNEQFF. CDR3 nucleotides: TGCGCCAGCATGGGTAATGAGCAGTTCTTC.

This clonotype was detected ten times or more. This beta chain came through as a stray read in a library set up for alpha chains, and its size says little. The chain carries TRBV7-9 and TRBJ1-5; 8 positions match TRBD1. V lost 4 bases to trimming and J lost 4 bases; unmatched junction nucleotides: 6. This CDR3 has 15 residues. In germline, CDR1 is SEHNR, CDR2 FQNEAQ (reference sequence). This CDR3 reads CASSSGTGRNQPQHF. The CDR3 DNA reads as TGTGCCAGCAGCTCCGGGACAGGACGTAATCAGCCCCAGCATTTT. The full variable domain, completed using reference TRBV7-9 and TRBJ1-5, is DTGVSQNPRHKITKRGQNVTFRCDPISEHNRLYWYRQTLGQGPEFLTYFQNEAQLEKSRLLSDRFSAERPKGSFSTLEIQRTEQGDSAMYLCASSSGTGRNQPQHFGDGTRLSIL.

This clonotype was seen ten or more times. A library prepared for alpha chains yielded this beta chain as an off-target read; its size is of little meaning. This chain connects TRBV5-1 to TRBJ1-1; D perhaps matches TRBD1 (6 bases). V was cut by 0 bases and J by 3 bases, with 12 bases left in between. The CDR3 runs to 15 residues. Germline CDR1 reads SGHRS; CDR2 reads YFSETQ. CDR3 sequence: CASSLVTGLDTEAFF. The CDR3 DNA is TGCGCCAGCAGCTTGGTAACAGGGCTCGACACTGAAGCTTTCTTT.

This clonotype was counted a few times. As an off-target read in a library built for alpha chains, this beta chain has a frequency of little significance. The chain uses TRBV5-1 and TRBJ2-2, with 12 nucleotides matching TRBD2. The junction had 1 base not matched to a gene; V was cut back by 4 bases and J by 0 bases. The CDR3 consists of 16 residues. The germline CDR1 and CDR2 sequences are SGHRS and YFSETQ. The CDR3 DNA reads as TGCGCCAGCAGCCGGACTAGCGGGGCGAACACCGGGGAGCTGTTTTTT. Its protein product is CASSRTSGANTGELFF.

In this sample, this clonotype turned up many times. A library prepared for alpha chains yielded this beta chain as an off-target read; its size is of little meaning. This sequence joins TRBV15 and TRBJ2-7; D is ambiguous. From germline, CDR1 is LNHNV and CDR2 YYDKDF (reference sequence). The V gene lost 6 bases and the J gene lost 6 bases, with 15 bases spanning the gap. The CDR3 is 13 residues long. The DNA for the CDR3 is TGTGCCACCAGGAGTGCGAGCGCGTTCGAGCAGTACTTC. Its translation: CATRSASAFEQYF.

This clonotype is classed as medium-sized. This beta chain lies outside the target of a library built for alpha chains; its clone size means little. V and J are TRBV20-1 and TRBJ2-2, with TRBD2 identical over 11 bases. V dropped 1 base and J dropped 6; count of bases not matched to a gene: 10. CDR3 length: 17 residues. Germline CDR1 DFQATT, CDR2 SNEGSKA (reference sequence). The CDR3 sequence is CSARAQLTSGSAGELFF. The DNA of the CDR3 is TGCAGTGCTAGAGCCCAATTAACTAGCGGGAGTGCCGGGGAGCTGTTTTTT.

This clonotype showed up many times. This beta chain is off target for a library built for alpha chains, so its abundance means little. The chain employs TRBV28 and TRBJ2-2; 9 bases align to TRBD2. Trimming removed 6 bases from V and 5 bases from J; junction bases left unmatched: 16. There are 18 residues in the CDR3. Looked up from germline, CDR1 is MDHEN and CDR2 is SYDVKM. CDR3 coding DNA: TGTGCCAGCAGATATACCCCGGGGACTAGCCTGCGGACCGGGGAGCTGTTTTTT. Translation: CASRYTPGTSLRTGELFF.

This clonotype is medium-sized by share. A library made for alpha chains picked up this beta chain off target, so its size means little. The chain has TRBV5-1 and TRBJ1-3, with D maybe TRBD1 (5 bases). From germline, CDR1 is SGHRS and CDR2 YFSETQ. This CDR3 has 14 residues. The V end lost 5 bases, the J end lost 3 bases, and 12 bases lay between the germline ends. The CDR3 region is CASRYRDGGNTIYF. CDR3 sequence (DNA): TGCGCCAGCAGATACCGGGACGGTGGAAACACCATATATTTT.

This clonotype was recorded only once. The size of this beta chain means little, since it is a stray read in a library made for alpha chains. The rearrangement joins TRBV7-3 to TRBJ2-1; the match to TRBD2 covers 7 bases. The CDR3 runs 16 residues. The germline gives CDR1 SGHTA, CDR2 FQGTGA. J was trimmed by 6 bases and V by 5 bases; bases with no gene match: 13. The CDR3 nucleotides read TGTGCCAGCAGCCCCACGGGGGGACTGCCCCCCAATGAGCAGTTCTTC. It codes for CASSPTGGLPPNEQFF.